In its sample, the clone carrying this T cell receptor (beta chain) was seen a few times. As yet, its antigen is unknown. This sample stems from a study of cytomegalovirus exposure and HLA in healthy donors. The overall study: Approximately 190 million T cells yielded roughly 100 million unique TCR beta sequences, as an earlier analysis found. Across some 400 genotyped donors, approximately 80% landed in the Caucasian-associated ancestry cluster.

Study-wide results and caveats: A later analysis reportedly identified an Asian-associated ancestry cluster as carrying fewer N-insertions than the approximately 620-donor mean. 16,951 TCR beta sequences were associated with HLA alleles at 0.05 false discovery rate in a later analysis.

The CDR3 has 15 residues. CDR1 is SQVTM, CDR2 ANQGSEA, per germline. V lost 7 bases, J lost 6 bases, and 18 bases stayed unmatched. PCR amplification relied on 60 Vbeta primers (plus 13 Jbeta primers). Method: immunoSEQ multiplex PCR; TCRdb's copy keeps in-frame clones and lacks some. The table includes approximately 88,000 clones, around 77% detected once. V usage is TRBV29-1 and J usage is TRBJ2-7; 7 nucleotides align to TRBD2. Material for sequencing was PBMCs. The source of this sequence is a man under 40 in good health and CMV-seronegative. The CDR3 nucleotides are TGCAGCGGGGGGGGGAGGGGCAGAGAGTTTCCCGAGCAGTACTTC. This codes for CSGGGRGREFPEQYF.